One T cell receptor beta chain is described in this entry. The data are from a study of T-cell memory formation after mild COVID-19. MiXCR, run by TCRdb on the 5' RACE reads, gives a single entry per CDR3 protein. The data hold under 200,000 distinct CDR3 sequences, with 11% observed a single time. The receptor was derived from a man younger than 35 who had mild COVID-19 (a few samples of this study predate the infection). Cell type and time point are not known. Input material: PBMCs or a T cell subset sorted from them (not recorded which).

The CDR3 loop reads CASSLGQGADEQFF. In DNA, the CDR3 is TGTGCCAGCAGCTTAGGGCAGGGGGCCGATGAGCAGTTCTTC. V gene TRBV7-9 combines with J gene TRBJ2-1; 8 bases map to TRBD1. Trimming at V came to 1 base and at J to 8 bases, leaving 4 bases not matched to a gene. The length of the CDR3 is 14 residues. CDR1 is SEHNR, CDR2 FQNEAQ, per germline (reference sequence).